The T cell receptor (beta chain) described here comes from a study of blood T cells in healthy people across ages. Each individual donor underwent a draw of about 11 milliliters of peripheral blood. This CDR3 spans 13 amino acids. The V gene's germline CDR1 is DFQATT and CDR2 SNEGSKA (reference sequence). The ends were cut back, 6 bases at V and 0 bases at J, with 12 bases in the middle. The second PCR ran roughly 6 to 11 cycles with a sample-barcoded 5' primer and J-beta primers. TCRdb fed the 5' RACE reads into MiXCR, producing one record per CDR3 protein. The sample yields about 640,000 distinct CDR3 sequences, 45% to 65% seen once.

The receptor was isolated from a man aged 55 to 70 in good health. The V and J genes are TRBV20-1 and TRBJ2-7; possibly TRBD2 for D (5 bases). The sample consisted of blood. This CDR3 is CSATRTLSYEQYF. Written as DNA, the CDR3 is TGCAGTGCAACTAGGACCCTCTCCTACGAGCAGTACTTC.